This record looks at one T cell receptor beta chain sequence and its context. This entry comes from a study of blood T cell repertoires in COVID-19. Turning to the study itself: Sites across the United States, Italy and Spain contributed samples from acute and convalescent COVID-19. Sample material is recorded as cDNA or gDNA derived from T cells, B-cell-depleted T cells, or PBMCs.

This CDR3 is built from 16 residues. In germline, CDR1 is MNHEY, CDR2 SMNVEV (reference sequence). V trimming: 10 bases; J trimming: 0 bases; junction bases outside the gene matches: 12. Original handling: Quantification of nucleated cells was approximated via reference gene primer amplification. Clones were read by immunoSEQ multiplex PCR, and TCRdb kept only the in-frame ones, dropping some. V and J calls and clone size are copied from that table; D and trimming were computed from the DNA. The table has 200,000 to 250,000 clones, around four fifths seen once. Those enrolled in Seattle joined during active infection and were followed longitudinally afterward.

The gene calls are TRBV27 and TRBJ2-3; TRBD2 aligns across 8 bases. The specimen was peripheral blood. The sequence was collected from a woman of 80 years or more with COVID-19, enrolled during active disease. The CDR3 sequence is CATALRVAGSTDTQYF. As DNA, the CDR3 is TGTGCCACCGCCCTGAGGGTAGCGGGGAGCACAGATACGCAGTATTTT.